The 18 T cell receptor beta chains reported below all come from one sample, sequenced in a study of neurological immune-mediated disorders. Each CDR3 protein gets one entry after TCRdb re-called the 5' RACE reads with MiXCR. The sample consists of tens of thousands of distinct CDR3 sequences, roughly 5.5% of them appearing once. The sample comprised PBMCs. These receptors all stem from a man younger than 35 with multiple sclerosis.

This clonotype was recorded at least ten times. CDR3 region: CSGWRGSGELFF. Here the CDR3 DNA reads TGCAGTGGCTGGCGGGGTTCGGGGGAGCTGTTTTTT. This chain uses TRBV20-1 with TRBJ2-2, with a weak D call TRBD2 (6 bases). The germline V gene has CDR1 DFQATT and CDR2 SNEGSKA (reference sequence). This CDR3 has 12 amino acids. V dropped 7 bases and J dropped 8 bases, with 14 bases sitting between them.

This clonotype was recorded many times. This chain joins TRBV29-1 and TRBJ1-5, with unresolved D. CDR3 length: 14 amino acids. The germline CDR1 and CDR2 sequences are SQVTM and ANQGSEA. V was cut by 4 bases and J by 5 bases, with 15 bases left in between. The CDR3 protein is CSVAAGRFDQPQHF. The CDR3 bases are TGCAGCGTTGCGGCGGGAAGGTTTGATCAGCCCCAGCATTTT.

The table lists this clonotype with many counts. J is TRBJ2-1 and V is TRBV7-2, with 7 bases that match TRBD2. The CDR3 is 15 amino acids. V trimming: 2 bases; J trimming: 6 bases; junction bases outside the gene matches: 7. Per the germline V gene, CDR1 is SGHTA and CDR2 is FQGNSA. In DNA form, the CDR3 reads TGTGCCAGCAGCTTACGTGGGAGGGTCGGCAATGAGCAGTTCTTC. Translated, it gives CASSLRGRVGNEQFF.

This clonotype was counted many times. The V and J genes are TRBV6-6 and TRBJ1-5; D remains unclear. V was trimmed by 0 bases and J by 8 bases, leaving 8 bases between them. The CDR3 runs to 13 residues. CDR1 is MNHNY and CDR2 is SVGAGI in the germline V gene (reference sequence). The CDR3 loop is CASSYSSPEPQHF. The CDR3 region has the DNA TGTGCCAGCAGTTACTCGAGCCCTGAGCCCCAGCATTTT.

This clonotype was detected ten times or more. The chain joins TRBV20-1 to TRBJ2-7; perhaps TRBD1 as D (6 bases). The germline V gene has CDR1 DFQATT and CDR2 SNEGSKA (reference sequence). V was cut by 1 base and J by 1 base, with 14 bases left in between. The CDR3 covers 15 residues. CDR3 DNA sequence: TGCAGTGCTAGAGCCCTCGGGACATCGTCCTACGAGCAGTACTTC. Its translation: CSARALGTSSYEQYF.

There are many counts of this clonotype. The rearrangement links TRBV20-1 to TRBJ2-7; 13 bases map to TRBD2. Trimming took 1 base from V and 5 from J; bases not matched to a gene: 2. Looked up from germline, CDR1 is DFQATT and CDR2 is SNEGSKA (reference sequence). CDR3 length equals 14 residues. CDR3 nucleotides: TGCAGTGCTAGAGGGACTAGCGGGAGTCACGAGCAGTACTTC. Translating it yields CSARGTSGSHEQYF.

Many counts were recorded for this clonotype. This chain connects TRBV5-1 to TRBJ2-7, with TRBD2 as a possible D gene (6 bases). The V end was cut by 7 bases, the J end by 1 base, with 15 bases between. The length of the CDR3 is 14 residues. The V gene's germline CDR1 is SGHRS and CDR2 YFSETQ. CDR3 nucleotide sequence: TGCGCCAGCGGGGTGGCGGGACTTTCCTACGAGCAGTACTTC. Its protein product is CASGVAGLSYEQYF.

This clonotype was seen only a few times. At one boundary the junction diverges from the germline segment, which might be a read error. J is TRBJ1-5 and V is TRBV7-2; D is ambiguous. The CDR3 spans 13 residues. Germline CDR1 is SGHTA and CDR2 is FQGNSA. CDR3 sequence reads: CASSLAPNQPQNF. The CDR3 DNA sequence: TGTGCCAGCAGCTTAGCCCCCAATCAGCCCCAGAATTTT.

This clonotype was recorded at least ten times. The gene calls are TRBV10-3 and TRBJ2-2; D is undetermined. Germline-derived CDR1 and CDR2 are ENHRY and SYGVKD. V was trimmed by 6 bases and J by 3 bases, leaving 11 bases between them. There are 14 residues in the CDR3. The CDR3 coding sequence is TGTGCCATCAGGTCCGGGCCGGACACCGGGGAGCTGTTTTTT. It translates to CAIRSGPDTGELFF.

The sample holds a few counts of this clonotype. The chain has TRBV7-8 and TRBJ1-2; 10 bases align to TRBD1. In germline, CDR1 is SGHVS, CDR2 FQNEAQ. V lost 4 bases and J lost 4; bases outside the gene matches: 18. The CDR3 runs 19 residues. CDR3 sequence reads: CASSYPKTGGAEVSYGYTF. Written as DNA, the CDR3 is TGTGCCAGCAGCTATCCCAAGACAGGGGGCGCGGAAGTATCCTATGGCTACACCTTC. Full variable domain (missing parts from reference TRBV7-8 and TRBJ1-2): GAGVSQSPRYKVAKRGQDVALRCDPISGHVSLFWYQQALGQGPEFLTYFQNEAQLDKSGLPSDRFFAERPEGSVSTLKIQRTQQEDSAVYLCASSYPKTGGAEVSYGYTFGSGTRLTVV.

This clonotype was recorded at least ten times. The CDR3 bases are TGCAGTGCTGGATTGTTGGGGGGAGGGCCTGATGAGCAGTTCTTC. This encodes CSAGLLGGGPDEQFF. This chain links TRBV20-1 with TRBJ2-1; 7 bases fit TRBD2. There are 15 residues in the CDR3. Germline CDR1 DFQATT, CDR2 SNEGSKA (reference sequence). After removal of 5 bases from V and 8 bases from J, the junction contained 15 bases not matched to a gene.

This clonotype was seen ten or more times. The chain recombines TRBV5-1 with TRBJ1-5, with D possibly being TRBD1 (6 bases). The CDR3 totals 15 residues. V lost 0 bases and J 6 bases, leaving 13 bases between the germline ends. The germline CDR1 and CDR2 sequences are SGHRS and YFSETQ. The CDR3 bases are TGCGCCAGCAGCTTGGGAAACAGGGTTGGTCAGCCCCAGCATTTT. This translates into CASSLGNRVGQPQHF.

This clonotype showed up just a few times. A much more abundant neighbour one base away suggests this may be a read error. The chain uses TRBV6-2 or TRBV6-3 and TRBJ2-1; possible D gene TRBD1, 6 bases. The CDR3 is made up of 14 amino acids. Germline V lookup: CDR1 MNHEY, CDR2 SVGEGT. The CDR3 region is CVSSYKGEYNEQFF. CDR3 coding DNA: TGTGTCAGCAGTTACAAGGGGGAGTACAATGAGCAGTTCTTC.

CDR3 sequence: CASSGLAGTYNEQFF. CDR3 DNA sequence: TGTGCCAGCAGTGGACTAGCGGGGACCTACAATGAGCAGTTCTTC. The chain carries TRBV6-1 and TRBJ2-1, with TRBD2 matching over 11 bases. The CDR3 has 15 amino acids. CDR1 is MNHNS, CDR2 SASEGT, per germline. The ends lost 4 bases at V and 2 bases at J; junction bases unmatched: 1.

This clonotype was observed at least ten times. A read error may produce the germline difference seen at one junction end. The V call is TRBV7-7, the J call TRBJ2-5; no clear D. This CDR3 has 13 amino acids. CDR1 is SSHAT, CDR2 FNYEAQ, per germline (reference sequence). In DNA, the CDR3 is TGTGCTAGCAGCCCTTGGCAGAGGGAGACCCAGTACTTC. This encodes CASSPWQRETQYF.

This clonotype was observed a few times. A much more abundant neighbour one base away suggests this may be a read error. The chain is built from TRBV20-1 and TRBJ2-1; D is undetermined. This CDR3 is built from 13 residues. Trimming removed 0 bases from V and 9 bases from J, with 12 bases in between. The germline V gene encodes CDR1 DFQATT and CDR2 SNEGSKA (reference sequence). For the CDR3, the DNA is TGCAGTGCTAGAGATACTGGGGTAACTGAGCAGTTCTTC. Translating gives CSARDTGVTEQFF.

This clonotype has ten or more counts. The V and J genes are TRBV5-1 and TRBJ2-3, with 7 bases fitting TRBD2. The germline V gene has CDR1 SGHRS and CDR2 YFSETQ. The CDR3 is 14 residues long. V dropped 7 bases and J dropped 4; count of bases not matched to a gene: 9. CDR3 region: CASQLAEEADTQYF. CDR3 in DNA: TGCGCCAGCCAGCTAGCGGAGGAGGCAGATACGCAGTATTTT.

This clonotype was counted between two and nine times. A much more abundant neighbour one base away suggests this may be a read error. The chain combines TRBV10-3 with TRBJ2-1, with a weak D call TRBD1 (6 bases). Germline V gene data show CDR1 as ENHRY and CDR2 as SYGVKD. Trimming removed 7 bases at V and 8 bases at J, with 15 bases between. The CDR3 runs to 13 residues. CDR3 sequence: CAIKVNEGDEQFF. The CDR3 nucleotides are TGTGCCATCAAGGTCAACGAGGGGGATGAGCAGTTCTTC.